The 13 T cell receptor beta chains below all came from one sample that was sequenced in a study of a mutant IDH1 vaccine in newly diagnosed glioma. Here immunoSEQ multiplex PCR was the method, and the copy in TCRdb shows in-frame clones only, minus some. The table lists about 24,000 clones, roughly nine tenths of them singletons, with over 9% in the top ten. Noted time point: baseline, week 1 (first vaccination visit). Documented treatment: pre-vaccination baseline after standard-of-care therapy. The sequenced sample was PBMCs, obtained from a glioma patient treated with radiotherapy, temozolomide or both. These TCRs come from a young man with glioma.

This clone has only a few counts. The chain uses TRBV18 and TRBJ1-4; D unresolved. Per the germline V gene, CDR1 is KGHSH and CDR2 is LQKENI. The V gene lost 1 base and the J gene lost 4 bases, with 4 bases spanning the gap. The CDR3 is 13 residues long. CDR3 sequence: CASSPLVNEKLFF. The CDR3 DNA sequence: TGTGCCAGCTCACCACTGGTTAATGAAAAACTGTTTTTT.

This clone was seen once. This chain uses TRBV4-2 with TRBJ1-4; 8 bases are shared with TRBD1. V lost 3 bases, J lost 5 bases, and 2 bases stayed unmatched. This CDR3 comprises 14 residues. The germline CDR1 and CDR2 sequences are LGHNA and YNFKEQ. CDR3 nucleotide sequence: TGTGCCAGCAGCCACGGACAGGGAAATGAAAAACTGTTTTTT. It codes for CASSHGQGNEKLFF.

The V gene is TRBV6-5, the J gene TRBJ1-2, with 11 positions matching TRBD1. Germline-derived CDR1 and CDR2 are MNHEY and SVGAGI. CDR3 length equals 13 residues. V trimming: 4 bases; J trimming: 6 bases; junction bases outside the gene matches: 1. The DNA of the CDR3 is TGTGCCAGCAGTTGGGACAGGGGGGATGGCTACACCTTC. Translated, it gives CASSWDRGDGYTF.

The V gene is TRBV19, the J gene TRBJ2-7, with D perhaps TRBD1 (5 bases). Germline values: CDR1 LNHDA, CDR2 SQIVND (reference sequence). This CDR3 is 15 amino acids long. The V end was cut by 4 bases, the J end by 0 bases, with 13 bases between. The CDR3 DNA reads TGTGCCAGTAGTAGGCCGGACACAATCTCCTACGAGCAGTACTTC. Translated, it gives CASSRPDTISYEQYF.

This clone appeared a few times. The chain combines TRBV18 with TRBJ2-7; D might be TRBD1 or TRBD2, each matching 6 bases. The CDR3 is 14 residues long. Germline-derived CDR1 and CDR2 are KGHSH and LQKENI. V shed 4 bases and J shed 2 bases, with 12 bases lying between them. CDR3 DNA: TGTGCCAGCTCACGGGGGGCCCAAACCTACGAGCAGTACTTC. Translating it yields CASSRGAQTYEQYF.

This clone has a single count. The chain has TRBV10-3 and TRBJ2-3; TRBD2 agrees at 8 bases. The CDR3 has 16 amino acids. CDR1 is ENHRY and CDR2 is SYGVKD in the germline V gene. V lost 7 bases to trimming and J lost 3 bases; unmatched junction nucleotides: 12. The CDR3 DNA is TGTGCCATCACCACCTCCCCGGGACTAGGGACAGATACGCAGTATTTT. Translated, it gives CAITTSPGLGTDTQYF.

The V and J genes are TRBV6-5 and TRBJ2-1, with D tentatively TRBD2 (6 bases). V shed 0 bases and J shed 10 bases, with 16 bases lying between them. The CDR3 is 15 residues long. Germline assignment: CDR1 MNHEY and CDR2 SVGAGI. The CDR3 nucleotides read TGTGCCAGCAGTTACTCGAGGGCGGGACTCGCCGAGCAGTTCTTC. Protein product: CASSYSRAGLAEQFF.

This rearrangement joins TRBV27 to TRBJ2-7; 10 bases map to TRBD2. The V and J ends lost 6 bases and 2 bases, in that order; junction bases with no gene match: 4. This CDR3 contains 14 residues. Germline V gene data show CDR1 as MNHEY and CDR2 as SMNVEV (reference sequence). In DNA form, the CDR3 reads TGTGCCAGCAGATGGACTAGCGGAACCTACGAGCAGTACTTC. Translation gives CASRWTSGTYEQYF.

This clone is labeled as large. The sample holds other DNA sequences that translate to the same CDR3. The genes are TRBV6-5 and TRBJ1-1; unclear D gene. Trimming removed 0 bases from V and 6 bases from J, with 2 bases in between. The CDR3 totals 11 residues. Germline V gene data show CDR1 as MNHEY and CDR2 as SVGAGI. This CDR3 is CASSYSSEAFF. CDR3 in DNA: TGTGCCAGCAGTTACTCATCTGAAGCTTTCTTT.

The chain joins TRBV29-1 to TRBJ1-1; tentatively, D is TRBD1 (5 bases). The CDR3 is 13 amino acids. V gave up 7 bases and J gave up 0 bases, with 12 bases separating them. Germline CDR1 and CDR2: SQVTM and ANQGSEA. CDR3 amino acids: CSGTSGMNTEAFF. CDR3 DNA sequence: TGCAGCGGGACTTCAGGGATGAACACTGAAGCTTTCTTT.

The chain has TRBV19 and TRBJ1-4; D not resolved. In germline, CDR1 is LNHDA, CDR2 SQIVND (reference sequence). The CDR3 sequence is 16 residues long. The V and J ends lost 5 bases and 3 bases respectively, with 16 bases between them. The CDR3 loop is CASSPRTGWSNEKLFF. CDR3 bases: TGTGCCAGTAGTCCGAGAACGGGGTGGTCTAATGAAAAACTGTTTTTT.

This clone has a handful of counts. DNA of the CDR3: TGTGCCAGCAGTTCCGGACTAGGTGGCTACGAGCAGTACTTC. Its protein product is CASSSGLGGYEQYF. The chain carries TRBV27 and TRBJ2-7, with 7 bases fitting TRBD2. Germline assignment: CDR1 MNHEY and CDR2 SMNVEV (reference sequence). V was pared by 4 bases and J by 3 bases, with 6 bases of the junction left unmatched. This CDR3 contains 14 residues.

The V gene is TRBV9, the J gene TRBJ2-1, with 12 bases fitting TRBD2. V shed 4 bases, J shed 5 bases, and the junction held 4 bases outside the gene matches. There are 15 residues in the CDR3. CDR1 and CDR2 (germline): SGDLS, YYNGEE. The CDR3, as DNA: TGTGCCAGCAGCCCTAGCGGGAGGGTCCACAATGAGCAGTTCTTC. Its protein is CASSPSGRVHNEQFF.